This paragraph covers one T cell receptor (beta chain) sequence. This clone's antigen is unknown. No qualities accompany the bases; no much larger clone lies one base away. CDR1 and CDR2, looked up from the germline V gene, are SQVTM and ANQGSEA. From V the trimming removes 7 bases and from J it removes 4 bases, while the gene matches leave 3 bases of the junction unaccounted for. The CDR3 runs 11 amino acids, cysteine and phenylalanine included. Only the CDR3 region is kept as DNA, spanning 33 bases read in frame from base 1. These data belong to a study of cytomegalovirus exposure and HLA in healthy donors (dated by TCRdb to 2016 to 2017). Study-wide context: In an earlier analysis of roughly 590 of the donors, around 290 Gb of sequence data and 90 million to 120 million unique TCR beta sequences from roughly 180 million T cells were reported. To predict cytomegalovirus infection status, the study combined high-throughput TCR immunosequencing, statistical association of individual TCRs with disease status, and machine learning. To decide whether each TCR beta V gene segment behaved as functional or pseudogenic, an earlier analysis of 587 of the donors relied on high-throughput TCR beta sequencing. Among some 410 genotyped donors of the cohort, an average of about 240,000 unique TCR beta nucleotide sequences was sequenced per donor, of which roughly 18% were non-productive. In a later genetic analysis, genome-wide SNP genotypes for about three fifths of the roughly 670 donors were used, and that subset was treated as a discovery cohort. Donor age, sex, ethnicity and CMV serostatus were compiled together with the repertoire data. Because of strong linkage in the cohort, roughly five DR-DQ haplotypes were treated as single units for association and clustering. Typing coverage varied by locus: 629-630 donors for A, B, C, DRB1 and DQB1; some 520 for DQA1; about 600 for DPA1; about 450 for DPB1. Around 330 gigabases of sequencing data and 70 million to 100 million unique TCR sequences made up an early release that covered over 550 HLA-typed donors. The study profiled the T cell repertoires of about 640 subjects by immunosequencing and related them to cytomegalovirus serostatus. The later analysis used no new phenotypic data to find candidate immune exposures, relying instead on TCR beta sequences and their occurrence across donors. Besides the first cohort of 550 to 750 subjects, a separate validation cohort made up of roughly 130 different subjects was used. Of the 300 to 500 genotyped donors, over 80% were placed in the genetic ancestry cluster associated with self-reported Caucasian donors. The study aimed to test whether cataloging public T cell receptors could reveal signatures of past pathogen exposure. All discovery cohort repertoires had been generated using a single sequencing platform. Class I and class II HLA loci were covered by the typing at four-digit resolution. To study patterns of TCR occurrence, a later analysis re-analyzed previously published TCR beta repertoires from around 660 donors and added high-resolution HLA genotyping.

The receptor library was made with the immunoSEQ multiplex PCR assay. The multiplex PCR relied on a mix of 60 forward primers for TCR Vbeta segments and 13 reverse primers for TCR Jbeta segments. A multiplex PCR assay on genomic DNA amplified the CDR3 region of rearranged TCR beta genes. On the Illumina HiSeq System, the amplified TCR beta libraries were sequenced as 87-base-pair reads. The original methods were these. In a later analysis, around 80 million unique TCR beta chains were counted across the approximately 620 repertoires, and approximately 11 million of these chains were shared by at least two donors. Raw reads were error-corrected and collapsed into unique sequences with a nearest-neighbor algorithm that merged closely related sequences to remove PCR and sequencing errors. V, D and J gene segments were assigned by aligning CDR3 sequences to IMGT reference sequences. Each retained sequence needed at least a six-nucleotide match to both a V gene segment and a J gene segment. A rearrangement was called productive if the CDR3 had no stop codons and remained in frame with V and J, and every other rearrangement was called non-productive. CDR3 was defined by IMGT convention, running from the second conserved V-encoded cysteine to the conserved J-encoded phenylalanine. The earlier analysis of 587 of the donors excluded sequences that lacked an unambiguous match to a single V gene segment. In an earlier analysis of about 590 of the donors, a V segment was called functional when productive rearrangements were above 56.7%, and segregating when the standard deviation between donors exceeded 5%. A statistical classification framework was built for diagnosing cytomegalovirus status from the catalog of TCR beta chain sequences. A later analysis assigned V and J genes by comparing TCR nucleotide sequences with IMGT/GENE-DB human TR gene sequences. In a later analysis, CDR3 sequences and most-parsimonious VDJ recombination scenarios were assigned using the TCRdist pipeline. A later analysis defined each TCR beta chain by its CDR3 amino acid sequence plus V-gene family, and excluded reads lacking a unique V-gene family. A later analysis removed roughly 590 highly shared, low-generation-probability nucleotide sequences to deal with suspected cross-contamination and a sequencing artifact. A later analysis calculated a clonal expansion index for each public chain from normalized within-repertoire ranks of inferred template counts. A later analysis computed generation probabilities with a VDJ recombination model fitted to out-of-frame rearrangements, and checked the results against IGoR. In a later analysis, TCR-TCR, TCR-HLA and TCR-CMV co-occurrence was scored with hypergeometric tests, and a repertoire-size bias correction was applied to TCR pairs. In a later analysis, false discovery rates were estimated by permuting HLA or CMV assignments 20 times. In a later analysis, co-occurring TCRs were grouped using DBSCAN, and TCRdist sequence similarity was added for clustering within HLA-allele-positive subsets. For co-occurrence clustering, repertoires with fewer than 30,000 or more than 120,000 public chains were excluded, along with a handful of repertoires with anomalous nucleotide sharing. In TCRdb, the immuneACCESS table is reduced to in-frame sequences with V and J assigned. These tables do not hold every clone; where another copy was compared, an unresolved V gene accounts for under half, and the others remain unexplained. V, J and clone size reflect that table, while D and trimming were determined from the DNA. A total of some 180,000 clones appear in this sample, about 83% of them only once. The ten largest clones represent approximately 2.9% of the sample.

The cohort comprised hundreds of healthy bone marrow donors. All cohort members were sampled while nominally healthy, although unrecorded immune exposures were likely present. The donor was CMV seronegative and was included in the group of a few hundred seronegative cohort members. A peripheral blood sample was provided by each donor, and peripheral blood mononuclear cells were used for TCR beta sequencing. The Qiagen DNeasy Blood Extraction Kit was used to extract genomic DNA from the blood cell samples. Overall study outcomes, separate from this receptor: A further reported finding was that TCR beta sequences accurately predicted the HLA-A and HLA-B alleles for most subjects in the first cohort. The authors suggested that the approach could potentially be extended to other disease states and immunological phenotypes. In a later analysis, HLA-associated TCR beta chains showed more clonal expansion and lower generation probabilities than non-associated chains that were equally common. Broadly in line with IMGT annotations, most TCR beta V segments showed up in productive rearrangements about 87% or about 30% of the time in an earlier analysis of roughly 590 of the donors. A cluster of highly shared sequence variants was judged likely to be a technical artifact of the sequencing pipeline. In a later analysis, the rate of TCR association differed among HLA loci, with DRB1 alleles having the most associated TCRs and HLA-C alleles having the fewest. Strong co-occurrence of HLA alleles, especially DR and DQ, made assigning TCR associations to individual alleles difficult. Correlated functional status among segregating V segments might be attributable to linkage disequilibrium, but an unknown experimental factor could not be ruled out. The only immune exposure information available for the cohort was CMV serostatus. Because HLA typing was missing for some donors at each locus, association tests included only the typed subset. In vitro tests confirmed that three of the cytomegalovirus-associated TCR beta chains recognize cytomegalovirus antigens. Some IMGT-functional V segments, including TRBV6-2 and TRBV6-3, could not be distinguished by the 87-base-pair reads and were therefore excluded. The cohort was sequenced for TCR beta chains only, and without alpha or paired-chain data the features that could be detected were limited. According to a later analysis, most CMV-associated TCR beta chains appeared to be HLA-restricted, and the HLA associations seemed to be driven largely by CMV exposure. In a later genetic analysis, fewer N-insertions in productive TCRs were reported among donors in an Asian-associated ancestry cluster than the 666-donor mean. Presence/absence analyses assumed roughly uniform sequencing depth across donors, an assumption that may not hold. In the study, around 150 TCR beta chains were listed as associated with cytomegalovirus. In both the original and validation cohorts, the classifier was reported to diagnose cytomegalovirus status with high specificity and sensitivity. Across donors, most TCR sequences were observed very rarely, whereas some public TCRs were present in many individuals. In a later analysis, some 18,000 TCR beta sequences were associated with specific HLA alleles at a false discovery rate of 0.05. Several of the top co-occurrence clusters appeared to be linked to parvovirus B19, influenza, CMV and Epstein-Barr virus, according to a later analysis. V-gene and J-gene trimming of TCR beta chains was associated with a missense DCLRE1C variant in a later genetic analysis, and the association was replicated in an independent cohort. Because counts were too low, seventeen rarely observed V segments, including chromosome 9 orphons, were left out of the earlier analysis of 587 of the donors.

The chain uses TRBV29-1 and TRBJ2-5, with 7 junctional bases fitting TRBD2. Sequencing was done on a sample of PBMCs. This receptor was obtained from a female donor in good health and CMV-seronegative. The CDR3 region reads CSAGTTETQYF. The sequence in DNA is TGCAGCGCTGGGACTACAGAGACCCAGTACTTC.